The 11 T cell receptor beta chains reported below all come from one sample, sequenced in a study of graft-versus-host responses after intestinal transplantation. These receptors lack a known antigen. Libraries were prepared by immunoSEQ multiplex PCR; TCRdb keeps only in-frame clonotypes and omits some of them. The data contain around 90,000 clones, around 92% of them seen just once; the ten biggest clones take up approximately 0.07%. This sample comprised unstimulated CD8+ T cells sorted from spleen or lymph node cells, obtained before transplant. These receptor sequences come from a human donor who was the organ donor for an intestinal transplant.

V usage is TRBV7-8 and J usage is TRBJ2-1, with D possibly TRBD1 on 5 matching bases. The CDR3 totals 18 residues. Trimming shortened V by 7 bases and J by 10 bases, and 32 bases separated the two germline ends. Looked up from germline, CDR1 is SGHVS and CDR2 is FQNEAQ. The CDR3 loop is CASTRNLQGYLYGWEQFF. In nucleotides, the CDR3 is TGTGCCAGCACCCGAAATCTTCAGGGATACCTTTACGGTTGGGAGCAGTTCTTC.

The DNA for the CDR3 is TGTGCCAGCAGCGAGGGACAGTCCTACGAGCAGTACTTC. Protein sequence: CASSEGQSYEQYF. V is TRBV9 and J is TRBJ2-7; 7 positions agree with TRBD1. Trimming removed 3 bases from V and 1 base from J; junction bases left unmatched: 1. The CDR3 spans 13 residues. CDR1 is SGDLS and CDR2 is YYNGEE in the germline V gene.

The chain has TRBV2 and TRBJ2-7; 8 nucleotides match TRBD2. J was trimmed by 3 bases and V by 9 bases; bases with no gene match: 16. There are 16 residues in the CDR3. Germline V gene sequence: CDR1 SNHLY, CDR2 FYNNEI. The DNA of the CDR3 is TGTGCCAGTACGGGGGGGTCCTCAGGGACTAACTACGAGCAGTACTTC. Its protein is CASTGGSSGTNYEQYF. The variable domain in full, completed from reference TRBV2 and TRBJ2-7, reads EPEVTQTPSHQVTQMGQEVILRCVPISNHLYFYWYRQILGQKVEFLVSFYNNEISEKSEIFDDQFSVERPDGSNFTLKIRSTKLEDSAMYFCASTGGSSGTNYEQYFGPGTRLTVT.

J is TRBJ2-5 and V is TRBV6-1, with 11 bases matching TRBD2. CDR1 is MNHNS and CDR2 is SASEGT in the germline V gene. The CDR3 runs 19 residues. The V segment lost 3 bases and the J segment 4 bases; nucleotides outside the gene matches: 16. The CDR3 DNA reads TGTGCCAGCAGTGACCCCCTAGCGGGAGGCCCCGCGTGGCTAGAGACCCAGTACTTC. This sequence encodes CASSDPLAGGPAWLETQYF.

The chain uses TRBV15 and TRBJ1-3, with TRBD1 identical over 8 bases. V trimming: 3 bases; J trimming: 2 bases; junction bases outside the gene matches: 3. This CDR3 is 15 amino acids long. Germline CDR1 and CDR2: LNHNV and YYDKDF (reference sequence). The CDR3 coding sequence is TGTGCCACCAGCAGCGACAGGGGTGCTGGAAACACCATATATTTT. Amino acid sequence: CATSSDRGAGNTIYF.

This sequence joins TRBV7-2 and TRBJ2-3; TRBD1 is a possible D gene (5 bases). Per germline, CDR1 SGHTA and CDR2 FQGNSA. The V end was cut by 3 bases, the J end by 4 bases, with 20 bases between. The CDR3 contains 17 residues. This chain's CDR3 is CASSFRGAFRLPDTQYF. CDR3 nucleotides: TGTGCCAGCAGCTTTAGGGGCGCGTTTAGACTGCCAGATACGCAGTATTTT.

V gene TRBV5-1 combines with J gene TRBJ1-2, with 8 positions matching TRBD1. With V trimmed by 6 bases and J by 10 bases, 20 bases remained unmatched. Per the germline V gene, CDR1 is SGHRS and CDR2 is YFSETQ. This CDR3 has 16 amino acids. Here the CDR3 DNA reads TGCGCCAGCAACGACATAACCGACAGGGGTGAGCGTCTCTACACCTTC. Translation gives CASNDITDRGERLYTF.

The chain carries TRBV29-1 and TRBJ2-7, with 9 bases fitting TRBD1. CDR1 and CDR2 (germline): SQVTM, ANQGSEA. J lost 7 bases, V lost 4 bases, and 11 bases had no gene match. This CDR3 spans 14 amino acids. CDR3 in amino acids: CSVAGQGLFWEQYF. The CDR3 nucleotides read TGCAGCGTTGCGGGACAGGGCCTTTTTTGGGAGCAGTACTTC.

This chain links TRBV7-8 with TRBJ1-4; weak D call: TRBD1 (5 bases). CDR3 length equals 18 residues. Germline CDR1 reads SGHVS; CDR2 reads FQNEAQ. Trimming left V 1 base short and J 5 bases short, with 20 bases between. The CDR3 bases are TGTGCCAGCAGCTTAGTCGACAGCCCTACAGAGACGAATGAAAAACTGTTTTTT. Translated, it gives CASSLVDSPTETNEKLFF. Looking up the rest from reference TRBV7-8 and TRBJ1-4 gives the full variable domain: GAGVSQSPRYKVAKRGQDVALRCDPISGHVSLFWYQQALGQGPEFLTYFQNEAQLDKSGLPSDRFFAERPEGSVSTLKIQRTQQEDSAVYLCASSLVDSPTETNEKLFFGSGTQLSVL.

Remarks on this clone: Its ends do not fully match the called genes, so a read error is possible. CDR3 region: CASSLAGGPYNEQFF. The CDR3, as DNA: TGTGCCAGCAGCCTAGCGGGAGGGCCTTACAATGAGCAGTTCTTC. This sequence joins TRBV7-6 and TRBJ2-1; TRBD2 matches 12 bases. CDR3 size: 15 residues. From germline, CDR1 is SGHVS and CDR2 FNYEAQ. Filled out from reference TRBV7-6 and TRBJ2-1, the complete variable domain reads GAGVSQSPRYKVTKRGQDVALRCDPISGHVSLYWYRQALGQGPEFLTYFNYEAQQDKSGLPNDRFSAERPEGSISTLTIQRTEQRDSAMYRCASSLAGGPYNEQFFGPGTRLTVL.

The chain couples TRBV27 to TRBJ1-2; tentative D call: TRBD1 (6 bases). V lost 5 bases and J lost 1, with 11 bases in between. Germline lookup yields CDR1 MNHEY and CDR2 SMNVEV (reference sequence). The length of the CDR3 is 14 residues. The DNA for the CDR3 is TGTGCCAGCAGTATGGACAGTTTTAACTATGGCTACACCTTC. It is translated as CASSMDSFNYGYTF.